This T cell receptor (beta chain) came from a study of Ad26.COV2.S vaccination and SARS-CoV-2 variants. As concerns this clone: Its target is unknown.

This CDR3 comprises 17 residues. The V end was cut by 5 bases, the J end by 0 bases, with 17 bases between. Germline V CDR1 and CDR2: LNHDA, SQIVND (reference sequence). The table came from immunoSEQ multiplex PCR; TCRdb's copy has only in-frame clones and leaves some out. Of 300,000 to 400,000 clones detected, 92% appear once; the ten largest clones hold 3.9%. Study-wide points: A substantial breadth of spike-specific CD8+ and CD4+ T cell responses after vaccination has been reported. TCR breadth and depth estimates may have understated total T cell responses.

This sequence joins TRBV19 and TRBJ2-4, with D unresolved. This specimen consisted of peripheral blood, obtained after recovery from COVID-19. This sequence originates from a human donor who had recovered from COVID-19. The CDR3 is CASSLRGTDIAKNIQYF. CDR3 bases: TGTGCCAGTAGTCTTAGAGGCACCGACATAGCCAAAAACATTCAGTACTTC. The whole variable domain, remainder taken from reference TRBV19 and TRBJ2-4, is DGGITQSPKYLFRKEGQNVTLSCEQNLNHDAMYWYRQDPGQGLRLIYYSQIVNDFQKGDIAEGYSVSREKKESFPLTVTSAQKNPTAFYLCASSLRGTDIAKNIQYFGAGTRLSVL.